One and the same sample provided the 27 T cell receptor beta chains below, sequenced in a study of blood T cell repertoires in COVID-19. Some clones are missing from TCRdb's copy, which holds only in-frame ones; the method was immunoSEQ multiplex PCR. The table lists more than 95,000 clones, roughly 84% of them singletons. Source material: peripheral blood. These receptors all come from a woman aged 55-69 years in a cohort sampled during active or convalescent COVID-19.

This clone was seen a few times. The chain links TRBV5-1 to TRBJ2-3, with 8 positions matching TRBD2. Germline loops: CDR1 SGHRS, CDR2 YFSETQ. The CDR3 is 13 residues long. Trimming removed 4 bases from V and 5 bases from J; junction bases left unmatched: 3. CDR3 DNA sequence: TGCGCCAGCAGCGTGGCGGGGGGAGATACGCAGTATTTT. Protein product: CASSVAGGDTQYF.

The V gene is TRBV7-2, the J gene TRBJ1-2, with D unresolved. This CDR3 contains 15 residues. Germline values: CDR1 SGHTA, CDR2 FQGNSA. The ends were cut back, 1 base at V and 5 bases at J, with 14 bases in the middle. CDR3 bases: TGTGCCAGCAGCTTAGAACGCCTCGGTAGATATGGCTACACCTTC. Its translation is CASSLERLGRYGYTF.

J is TRBJ2-3 and V is TRBV28; 9 bases are shared with TRBD2. The CDR3 runs 14 residues. Germline CDR1 reads MDHEN; CDR2 reads SYDVKM. J gave up 4 bases and V 6 bases, and 5 bases lay outside the gene matches. CDR3 residues: CASRPGLAPDTQYF. The CDR3 nucleotides read TGTGCCAGCAGACCGGGACTAGCCCCAGATACGCAGTATTTT.

CDR3 DNA: TGTGCCAGCAGCTCCGGGACTAGCGGGGTTCGGCCTGAGACCCAGTACTTC. It translates to CASSSGTSGVRPETQYF. This chain joins TRBV7-8 and TRBJ2-5, with 13 bases aligning to TRBD2. This CDR3 comprises 17 residues. Germline V CDR1 and CDR2: SGHVS, FQNEAQ. Losses at the gene ends were 4 bases for V and 5 bases for J; bases not matched to a gene: 10.

The chain has TRBV9 and TRBJ2-5, with D tentatively TRBD2 (7 bases). The germline V gene encodes CDR1 SGDLS and CDR2 YYNGEE. The CDR3 loop spans 14 amino acids. V shed 0 bases and J shed 5 bases, with 11 bases lying between them. CDR3 bases: TGTGCCAGCAGCGTAGTCGGGGGGCTGGAGACCCAGTACTTC. Protein product: CASSVVGGLETQYF. Looking up the rest from reference TRBV9 and TRBJ2-5 gives the full variable domain: DSGVTQTPKHLITATGQRVTLRCSPRSGDLSVYWYQQSLDQGLQFLIQYYNGEERAKGNILERFSAQQFPDLHSELNLSSLELGDSALYFCASSVVGGLETQYFGPGTRLLVL.

This clone came up a few times. The rearrangement joins TRBV4-2 to TRBJ1-2; 9 bases align to TRBD1. CDR3 length: 14 amino acids. Germline V CDR1 and CDR2: LGHNA, YNFKEQ. J was trimmed by 2 bases and V by 5 bases; bases with no gene match: 3. CDR3 residues: CASSNDRGNYGYTF. The CDR3 DNA follows: TGTGCCAGCAGCAACGACAGGGGGAACTATGGCTACACCTTC.

The CDR3 sequence: CATSGLTTDTQYF. The CDR3 DNA reads TGTGCCACCAGTGGACTTACCACAGATACGCAGTATTTT. The J gene is TRBJ2-3, the V gene TRBV24-1; D not certain. V was clipped by 5 bases and J by 2 bases, with 7 bases between them. The CDR3 runs to 13 residues. Germline V CDR1 and CDR2: KGHDR, SFDVKD.

The gene calls are TRBV24-1 and TRBJ2-2; TRBD1 might be the D (8 bases). Deletions cut 12 bases from V and 4 bases from J, with 17 bases between. Germline V lookup: CDR1 KGHDR, CDR2 SFDVKD. The CDR3 covers 14 residues. CDR3 loop: CAAGDRTATGELFF. The CDR3 DNA sequence: TGTGCCGCGGGGGACAGGACTGCCACCGGGGAGCTGTTTTTT.

This chain joins TRBV14 and TRBJ2-2, with D tentatively TRBD1 (5 bases). The CDR3 consists of 14 residues. CDR1 SGHDN and CDR2 FVKESK come from the germline V gene. V was cut by 4 bases and J by 3 bases, with 9 bases left in between. The CDR3 DNA is TGTGCCAGCAGCCTAATCAGGGACACCGGGGAGCTGTTTTTT. It translates to CASSLIRDTGELFF.

As for this clone: The sample carries other DNA sequences with the same CDR3. This chain uses TRBV5-6 with TRBJ1-2; D might be TRBD1 (6 bases). Germline V gene lookup returns CDR1 SGHDT and CDR2 YYEEEE. The CDR3 spans 14 residues. Deletions cut 6 bases from V and 4 bases from J, with 16 bases between. CDR3: CASTPRGGSYGYTF. CDR3 sequence (DNA): TGTGCCAGCACCCCGAGGGGGGGCAGCTATGGCTACACCTTC. Complete variable domain (other parts from reference TRBV5-6 and TRBJ1-2): DAGVTQSPTHLIKTRGQQVTLRCSPKSGHDTVSWYQQALGQGPQFIFQYYEEEERQRGNFPDRFSGHQFPNYSSELNVNALLLGDSALYLCASTPRGGSYGYTFGSGTRLTVV.

The J gene is TRBJ2-3, the V gene TRBV5-1; 7 bases align to TRBD2. Looked up from germline, CDR1 is SGHRS and CDR2 is YFSETQ. This CDR3 is built from 16 residues. V trimming: 5 bases; J trimming: 2 bases; junction bases outside the gene matches: 11. The CDR3 nucleotides are TGCGCCAGCAGATTTATAGCGAGCGGGGCCACAGATACGCAGTATTTT. Translating it yields CASRFIASGATDTQYF.

V and J are TRBV7-2 and TRBJ1-5, with TRBD1 identical over 10 bases. The junction had 7 bases not matched to a gene; V was cut back by 1 base and J by 4 bases. The V gene's germline CDR1 is SGHTA and CDR2 FQGNSA. The CDR3 is made up of 17 amino acids. The CDR3 DNA sequence: TGTGCCAGCAGCTTAGGTGAGGGACAGGGGTTGAATCAGCCCCAGCATTTT. Encoded protein: CASSLGEGQGLNQPQHF.

This clone was seen once. This chain links TRBV14 with TRBJ2-7; perhaps TRBD2 as D (6 bases). The CDR3 spans 15 residues. The germline gives CDR1 SGHDN, CDR2 FVKESK. V shed 1 base and J shed 2 bases, with 12 bases lying between them. The CDR3 loop reads CASSQGSSEAYEQYF. The CDR3 bases are TGTGCCAGCAGCCAAGGATCTAGCGAGGCCTACGAGCAGTACTTC.

This chain connects TRBV7-9 to TRBJ2-1; 11 bases are a match to TRBD2. The germline CDR1 and CDR2 sequences are SEHNR and FQNEAQ (reference sequence). V shed 5 bases and J 5 bases; nucleotides not matched to a gene: 11. There are 17 residues in the CDR3. This chain's CDR3 is CASSLTTSGGLHNEQFF. CDR3 nucleotide sequence: TGTGCCAGCAGCCTTACTACTAGCGGGGGTCTACACAATGAGCAGTTCTTC.

This rearrangement joins TRBV7-6 to TRBJ2-1; TRBD2 agrees at 9 bases. Looked up from germline, CDR1 is SGHVS and CDR2 is FNYEAQ. CDR3 length: 16 residues. V lost 4 bases and J lost 8; bases outside the gene matches: 12. CDR3 nucleotides: TGTGCCAGCAGCTCCTTTATCGCGGGGGGGCTTCATGAGCAGTTCTTC. Protein product: CASSSFIAGGLHEQFF.

The V gene is TRBV19, the J gene TRBJ2-1; maybe TRBD1 (5 bases). With 5 bases removed from V and 4 bases from J, the gap between germline ends came to 15 bases. The CDR3 sequence is 15 residues long. Germline-derived CDR1 and CDR2 are LNHDA and SQIVND (reference sequence). The CDR3 is CASSFLGLRYNEQFF. The CDR3 bases are TGTGCCAGTAGTTTTCTGGGGCTCCGGTACAATGAGCAGTTCTTC.

This clone was seen a single time. V usage is TRBV7-2 and J usage is TRBJ2-3, with a tentative D call TRBD2 (6 bases). Germline V gene lookup returns CDR1 SGHTA and CDR2 FQGNSA. This CDR3 region has 15 residues. V shed 1 base and J shed 2 bases, with 10 bases lying between them. CDR3 loop: CASSLGRGPTDTQYF. The CDR3 coding sequence is TGTGCCAGCAGCTTAGGGCGGGGACCCACAGATACGCAGTATTTT.

The J gene is TRBJ2-1, the V gene TRBV5-1; the match to TRBD1 covers 9 bases. Germline V gives CDR1 SGHRS, CDR2 YFSETQ. Trimming at V came to 4 bases and at J to 9 bases, leaving 8 bases not matched to a gene. There are 14 residues in the CDR3. Written as DNA, the CDR3 is TGCGCCAGCAGCCCGCCGACAGGGGGGGGTGAGCAGTTCTTC. This encodes CASSPPTGGGEQFF.

The J gene is TRBJ1-4, the V gene TRBV15; D call uncertain. There are 15 residues in the CDR3. CDR1 is LNHNV, CDR2 YYDKDF, per germline (reference sequence). Trimming cost V 5 bases and J 3 bases, with 13 bases left between them. The CDR3 DNA reads as TGTGCCACCAGCGGGAGTTTGAGTTCTAATGAAAAACTGTTTTTT. The encoded protein is CATSGSLSSNEKLFF.

The CDR3 sequence: CATAGQGWTGELFF. CDR3 bases: TGTGCCACCGCGGGCCAGGGGTGGACCGGGGAGCTGTTTTTT. The chain links TRBV24-1 to TRBJ2-2; TRBD1 might be the D (6 bases). Germline assignment: CDR1 KGHDR and CDR2 SFDVKD. Trimming shortened V by 9 bases and J by 5 bases, and 15 bases separated the two germline ends. This CDR3 is built from 14 residues.

The chain carries TRBV7-9 and TRBJ1-2; possible D gene TRBD1, 6 bases. V dropped 2 bases and J dropped 6 bases, with 16 bases sitting between them. The CDR3 length is 15 residues. Per germline, CDR1 SEHNR and CDR2 FQNEAQ (reference sequence). As DNA, the CDR3 is TGTGCCAGCAGCTTAACGGGACACGCGACCCATGGCTACACCTTC. Translation: CASSLTGHATHGYTF.

This clone was found a few times. The V gene is TRBV2, the J gene TRBJ2-2, with TRBD1 as a possible D gene (6 bases). This CDR3 has 13 residues. Germline V gene sequence: CDR1 SNHLY, CDR2 FYNNEI. Trimming removed 8 bases at V and 7 bases at J, with 14 bases between. The CDR3 nucleotides are TGTGCCAGCCACAGGGCCCTACGCGGGGAGCTGTTTTTT. Amino acid sequence: CASHRALRGELFF.

The rearrangement uses TRBV3-1 (or the pseudogene TRBV3-2) and TRBJ2-3; TRBD2 matches 10 bases. This CDR3 has 17 residues. The V gene's germline CDR1 is LGHDT and CDR2 YNNKEL (reference sequence). The V and J ends lost 8 bases and 5 bases, in that order; junction bases with no gene match: 16. CDR3: CASSLHTAASGGDTQYF. The CDR3 DNA sequence: TGTGCCAGCTCCCTCCATACGGCGGCTAGCGGGGGAGATACGCAGTATTTT.

The genes are TRBV3-1 (or the pseudogene TRBV3-2) and TRBJ2-3, with D unresolved. V gave up 4 bases and J gave up 8 bases, with 13 bases separating them. Germline V gene data show CDR1 as LGHDT and CDR2 as YNNKEL (reference sequence). The length of the CDR3 is 13 residues. This CDR3 reads CASSPTPRSTQYF. The CDR3 nucleotides are TGTGCCAGCAGCCCTACCCCTAGAAGTACGCAGTATTTT.

About this clone: The same CDR3 is also encoded by other DNA sequences in this sample. The chain recombines TRBV12-5 with TRBJ2-5; D may be TRBD2 (6 bases). The CDR3 covers 12 residues. Trimming took off 4 bases at V and 3 bases at J, with 6 bases between the two ends. Per germline, CDR1 LGHNT and CDR2 FRNRAP. The CDR3 DNA reads TGTGCTAGTGGTTGGGGGGAAGAGACCCAGTACTTC. It encodes CASGWGEETQYF.

The gene calls are TRBV21-1 and TRBJ1-2; the table's D call of TRBD1 was not tested on the DNA. TRBV21-1 is given as a pseudogene. The CDR3 has 16 amino acids. The DNA for the CDR3 is TGTGCCAGCAGCGGAGAGGCGTCAGGGGGAAGCTATGGCTACACCTTC. Its translation: CASSGEASGGSYGYTF.

The V and J genes are TRBV27 and TRBJ1-2; no firm D call. This CDR3 has 14 residues. Germline loops: CDR1 MNHEY, CDR2 SMNVEV (reference sequence). V was cut by 2 bases and J by 0 bases, with 7 bases left in between. CDR3 nucleotides: TGTGCCAGCAGTTTAAACGGAGCTAACTATGGCTACACCTTC. Its translation: CASSLNGANYGYTF.